Shown below are 30 T cell receptor beta chains from a single sample sequenced in a study of patients and donors after allogeneic stem cell transplantation. TCRdb redid the calling of the RT-PCR reads with MiXCR, one entry per CDR3 protein. The sample has about 74,000 distinct CDR3 sequences; 26% are singletons. What was sequenced was blood, either unsorted or a sorted T cell fraction (not recorded which). The receptors here all came from a human donor who was either an allogeneic HSCT recipient or a stem cell or donor lymphocyte infusion donor (not recorded which). It is not recorded whose cells these are; they may come from a transplant donor.

With respect to this clonotype: Just one base apart from a much larger clone, this may be a read error. The conserved phenylalanine or tryptophan normally closing the CDR3 is absent here, so this likely arose from a read error. The genes are TRBV29-1 and TRBJ2-7; D gene uncertain. Germline lookup yields CDR1 SQVTM and CDR2 ANQGSEA. Trimming removed 5 bases from V and 0 bases from J, with 14 bases in between. The CDR3 loop spans 14 amino acids. CDR3 nucleotide sequence: TGCAGCGTTAAACTGCTGGAGAGCTCCTACGAGCAGTACCTC. Encoded protein: CSVKLLESSYEQYL.

This chain joins TRBV3-1 and TRBJ1-1, with D perhaps TRBD1 (5 bases). The V gene's germline CDR1 is LGHDT and CDR2 YNNKEL (reference sequence). The CDR3 totals 15 residues. Trimming pared 7 bases from V and 2 bases from J, leaving 17 bases between. CDR3 protein: CASNSNAGINTEAFF. CDR3 coding DNA: TGTGCCAGCAACTCCAATGCAGGGATAAACACTGAAGCTTTCTTT.

The chain joins TRBV5-1 to TRBJ2-6, with D possibly being TRBD1 (6 bases). CDR1 is SGHRS, CDR2 YFSETQ, per germline. The CDR3 loop spans 16 amino acids. Trimming removed 4 bases from V and 0 bases from J, with 11 bases in between. The CDR3 nucleotides read TGCGCCAGCAGCCGTGAGGGGGACTCTGGGGCCAACGTCCTGACTTTC. It is translated as CASSREGDSGANVLTF.

This clonotype has just a few counts. The rearrangement uses TRBV4-3 and TRBJ2-2; D remains ambiguous. The CDR3 consists of 13 residues. V was trimmed by 4 bases and J by 5 bases, leaving 8 bases between them. From germline, CDR1 is LGHNA and CDR2 YSLEER. The DNA for the CDR3 is TGCGCCAGCAGCCTCGACGGGACCGGGGAGCTGTTTTTT. It encodes CASSLDGTGELFF.

V and J are TRBV2 and TRBJ1-5; D unresolved. Germline V CDR1 and CDR2: SNHLY, FYNNEI. The V and J ends lost 3 bases and 0 bases respectively, with 9 bases between them. The CDR3 consists of 15 residues. The CDR3 region has the DNA TGTGCCAGCAGTGATGGGATGAGTAGCAATCAGCCCCAGCATTTT. It is translated as CASSDGMSSNQPQHF.

The gene calls are TRBV7-9 and TRBJ2-7; D call uncertain. The V end was cut by 0 bases, the J end by 5 bases, with 8 bases between. Germline V gives CDR1 SEHNR, CDR2 FQNEAQ (reference sequence). The length of the CDR3 is 13 residues. CDR3 in DNA: TGTGCCAGCAGCTTAGCGTGGAGTGACGAGCAGTACTTC. This gives the protein CASSLAWSDEQYF.

This clonotype was detected a few times. The J gene is TRBJ2-2, the V gene TRBV20-1; TRBD2 agrees at 11 bases. In germline, CDR1 is DFQATT, CDR2 SNEGSKA (reference sequence). V shed 3 bases and J 6 bases; nucleotides not matched to a gene: 0. The CDR3 contains 13 residues. This chain's CDR3 is CSARGLAAGELFF. The CDR3 bases are TGCAGTGCTAGGGGACTAGCGGCCGGGGAGCTGTTTTTT.

This clonotype was observed a few times. J is TRBJ2-7 and V is TRBV18; 8 bases are a match to TRBD1. Unmatched junction bases numbered 8, after V lost 3 bases and J lost 7 bases. Germline loops: CDR1 KGHSH, CDR2 LQKENI. There are 14 residues in the CDR3. CDR3 sequence reads: CASSPDRATREQYF. The CDR3, as DNA: TGTGCCAGCTCACCGGACAGGGCAACCCGGGAGCAGTACTTC.

The V gene is TRBV12-3 or TRBV12-4, the J gene TRBJ1-2; TRBD1 matches at 9 bases. This CDR3 region has 16 residues. V dropped 6 bases and J dropped 10; count of bases not matched to a gene: 18. Here the CDR3 reads CASSPTMGQGYSDYTF. The CDR3 DNA follows: TGTGCCAGCAGCCCTACTATGGGACAGGGTTATAGTGACTACACCTTC.

The chain links TRBV24-1 to TRBJ1-2; 12 bases map to TRBD1. CDR1 and CDR2 from the germline V gene are KGHDR and SFDVKD. The V and J ends lost 10 bases and 6 bases, in that order; junction bases with no gene match: 2. There are 12 residues in the CDR3. The DNA of the CDR3 is TGTGCCACTCGGGACAGGGGGCATGGCTACACCTTC. Its translation is CATRDRGHGYTF.

This clonotype was seen only a few times. The V gene is TRBV20-1, the J gene TRBJ1-1; a possible D gene is TRBD1 (5 bases). The CDR3 runs 13 residues. The germline gives CDR1 DFQATT, CDR2 SNEGSKA (reference sequence). The V end was cut by 4 bases, the J end by 2 bases, with 11 bases between. The CDR3 coding sequence is TGCAGTGCTATGGACACCCTTAACACTGAAGCTTTCTTT. Residues: CSAMDTLNTEAFF.

This clonotype came up a few times. This chain links TRBV4-1 with TRBJ1-2, with D possibly matching TRBD1 (5 bases). The CDR3 runs 15 residues. V lost 2 bases to trimming and J lost 3 bases, with 13 bases between them. Germline loops: CDR1 MGHRA, CDR2 YSYEKL. CDR3 DNA: TGCGCCAGCAGCCAATTGGGGGAGGCGGACTATGGCTACACCTTC. Translated: CASSQLGEADYGYTF.

This chain uses TRBV2 with TRBJ1-2; no clear D gene. The length of the CDR3 is 10 residues. The V gene lost 5 bases and the J gene lost 5 bases, with 3 bases spanning the gap. The germline V gene encodes CDR1 SNHLY and CDR2 FYNNEI. The CDR3 sequence: CASSTYGYTF. In DNA, the CDR3 is TGTGCCAGCAGTACATATGGCTACACCTTC.

This clonotype turned up a few times. V is TRBV5-1 and J is TRBJ1-1; D ambiguous. CDR1 and CDR2 (germline): SGHRS, YFSETQ. V was pared by 0 bases and J by 5 bases, with 11 bases between. This CDR3 has 14 amino acids. The CDR3 sequence: CASSLAVGETEAFF. In DNA form, the CDR3 reads TGCGCCAGCAGCTTGGCTGTGGGTGAGACTGAAGCTTTCTTT.

This clonotype was observed a few times. V and J are TRBV5-1 and TRBJ2-1, with 11 positions matching TRBD2. The CDR3 consists of 16 residues. Germline trimming cut 4 bases from V and 4 bases from J; bases unmatched to any gene: 7. CDR1 and CDR2 from the germline V gene are SGHRS and YFSETQ. The DNA for the CDR3 is TGCGCCAGCAGCCTTTCTCTAGCGGGGGGTTACAATGAGCAGTTCTTC. Protein: CASSLSLAGGYNEQFF.

The chain carries TRBV3-1 and TRBJ2-5; the D is unclear. The CDR3 runs to 13 residues. CDR1 LGHDT and CDR2 YNNKEL come from the germline V gene (reference sequence). Trimming stripped 1 base from V and 1 base from J, with 4 bases between. CDR3 protein: CASSQGLQETQYF. DNA of the CDR3: TGTGCCAGCAGCCAAGGACTCCAAGAGACCCAGTACTTC.

This rearrangement joins TRBV12-3 or TRBV12-4 to TRBJ1-5; a possible D gene is TRBD1 (5 bases). Trimming shortened V by 6 bases and J by 5 bases, and 11 bases separated the two germline ends. The CDR3 spans 13 residues. CDR3 in DNA: TGTGCCAGCAGGGGAACGGGGGATCAGCCCCAGCATTTT. This encodes CASRGTGDQPQHF.

There are a few counts of this clonotype. The rearrangement uses TRBV20-1 and TRBJ2-5; D uncertain. Trimming removed 3 bases at V and 0 bases at J, with 17 bases between. The germline gives CDR1 DFQATT, CDR2 SNEGSKA (reference sequence). This CDR3 is 16 amino acids long. The CDR3 spells CSASNPGPYYQETQYF. The CDR3 nucleotides read TGCAGTGCTAGTAATCCCGGGCCGTATTACCAAGAGACCCAGTACTTC.

This clonotype was found a few times. CDR3 sequence: CSARDPRYTEAFF. Here the CDR3 DNA reads TGCAGTGCTAGAGATCCTAGGTACACTGAAGCTTTCTTT. The chain couples TRBV20-1 to TRBJ1-1; D unclear. CDR3 length equals 13 residues. The V gene's germline CDR1 is DFQATT and CDR2 SNEGSKA (reference sequence). V dropped 0 bases and J dropped 3 bases, with 8 bases sitting between them.

The J gene is TRBJ2-1, the V gene TRBV12-3 or TRBV12-4; no definite D call. V lost 7 bases and J 6 bases, leaving 13 bases between the germline ends. The CDR3 runs to 13 residues. This CDR3 reads CASTRVSLNEQFF. CDR3 coding DNA: TGTGCCAGCACCCGGGTCAGCCTCAATGAGCAGTTCTTC.

The chain recombines TRBV7-3 with TRBJ2-5; 7 bases agree with TRBD2. This CDR3 comprises 11 residues. Germline V lookup: CDR1 SGHTA, CDR2 FQGTGA. The junction had 0 bases not matched to a gene; V was cut back by 4 bases and J by 7 bases. The CDR3 protein is CASSSGGTQYF. The CDR3 nucleotides read TGTGCCAGCAGCTCGGGAGGGACCCAGTACTTC.

This chain connects TRBV11-3 to TRBJ1-1; 8 bases are shared with TRBD1. V gave up 5 bases and J gave up 6 bases; unmatched junction bases: 5. The CDR3 extends over 13 amino acids. Germline V gives CDR1 SGHNT, CDR2 YENEEA. CDR3 protein: CASSVGTGSEAFF. DNA of the CDR3: TGTGCCAGCAGCGTTGGGACAGGTTCTGAAGCTTTCTTT.

V usage is TRBV6-2 or TRBV6-3 and J usage is TRBJ1-2, with 7 bases that match TRBD1. CDR1 and CDR2 from the germline V gene are MNHEY and SVGEGT. This CDR3 is 16 amino acids long. J gave up 0 bases and V 4 bases, and 8 bases lay outside the gene matches. CDR3 nucleotide sequence: TGTGCCAGCAGTTCCCCGGGACAGCTTGCTAACTATGGCTACACCTTC. Translating gives CASSSPGQLANYGYTF.

The rearrangement links TRBV7-9 to TRBJ1-2; TRBD1 matches at 7 bases. This CDR3 is built from 14 residues. V gave up 5 bases and J gave up 3 bases; unmatched junction bases: 6. Germline CDR1 is SEHNR and CDR2 is FQNEAQ (reference sequence). CDR3 nucleotides: TGTGCCAGCAGCCCAGGGACAGCTTACTATGGCTACACCTTC. Its translation: CASSPGTAYYGYTF.

The J gene is TRBJ1-4, the V gene TRBV15; 9 nucleotides agree with TRBD1. With V trimmed by 6 bases and J by 6 bases, 2 bases remained unmatched. The germline CDR1 and CDR2 sequences are LNHNV and YYDKDF (reference sequence). The CDR3 contains 13 residues. CDR3 in DNA: TGTGCCACCAGGACAGGGGGTGATGAAAAACTGTTTTTT. The encoded protein is CATRTGGDEKLFF. The entire variable domain, with the rest obtained from reference TRBV15 and TRBJ1-4, is as follows: DAMVIQNPRYQVTQFGKPVTLSCSQTLNHNVMYWYQQKSSQAPKLLFHYYDKDFNNEADTPDNFQSRRPNTSFCFLDIRSPGLGDTAMYLCATRTGGDEKLFFGSGTQLSVL.

This clonotype has more than one count but fewer than ten. The chain combines TRBV6-5 with TRBJ1-6, with D unresolved. CDR3 length equals 14 residues. CDR1 and CDR2 (germline): MNHEY, SVGAGI. Trimming took 7 bases from V and 7 from J, leaving 14 bases between them. The CDR3 sequence: CASTDCTRNSPLHF. CDR3 bases: TGTGCCAGCACCGACTGCACCAGGAATTCACCCCTCCACTTT.

This clonotype was observed a handful of times. The chain employs TRBV7-9 and TRBJ1-2; D uncertain. The V end was cut by 2 bases, the J end by 8 bases, with 6 bases between. CDR3 length: 11 residues. Germline-derived CDR1 and CDR2 are SEHNR and FQNEAQ (reference sequence). The CDR3 is CASSLREGYTF. CDR3 DNA: TGTGCCAGCAGCTTACGAGAAGGCTACACCTTC.

This clonotype was found many times. The V call is TRBV7-9, the J call TRBJ1-5, with D unclear. The CDR3 has 13 residues. Germline loops: CDR1 SEHNR, CDR2 FQNEAQ (reference sequence). Trimming pared 10 bases from V and 5 bases from J, leaving 15 bases between. The CDR3 is CATEATGDQPQHF. The CDR3 region has the DNA TGTGCCACCGAGGCGACGGGCGATCAGCCCCAGCATTTT.

This clonotype showed up just a few times. The rearrangement joins TRBV5-6 to TRBJ2-1; weak D call: TRBD1 (5 bases). Per germline, CDR1 SGHDT and CDR2 YYEEEE. Trimming took off 4 bases at V and 5 bases at J, with 10 bases between the two ends. CDR3 length: 13 residues. CDR3 nucleotide sequence: TGTGCCAGCAGCCGATACAGGAACAATGAGCAGTTCTTC. Its translation: CASSRYRNNEQFF.

V usage is TRBV21-1 and J usage is TRBJ1-6; TRBD1, the table's D call, was not compared with the DNA. TRBV21-1 is marked as a pseudogene. The CDR3 length is 13 residues. The CDR3 region is CARRDSSGSPLHF. The CDR3 nucleotides are TGTGCCAGACGGGACAGCTCGGGTTCACCCCTCCACTTT.